A single sample gave rise to the 27 T cell receptor beta chains below, sequenced in a study of T cell responses to AZD1222 COVID-19 vaccine. The data were produced by immunoSEQ multiplex PCR, yet TCRdb's version contains in-frame clones alone and is incomplete. The sample records 95,000 to 100,000 clones, roughly nine tenths being singletons. The sequenced sample was peripheral blood, obtained on day 0 of AZD1222 vaccination. These receptors all stem from an adult in good health.

V usage is TRBV4-1 and J usage is TRBJ2-7, with TRBD1 as a possible D gene (6 bases). With 3 bases removed from V and 4 bases from J, the gap between germline ends came to 16 bases. The CDR3 is 15 residues long. In germline, CDR1 is MGHRA, CDR2 YSYEKL. The DNA for the CDR3 is TGCGCCAGCAGCCAGATGGGTCGGACAGAATACGAGCAGTACTTC. It codes for CASSQMGRTEYEQYF.

This clone was found once. The chain carries TRBV7-2 and TRBJ1-1; no reliable D call. Germline V gene lookup returns CDR1 SGHTA and CDR2 FQGNSA. The CDR3 loop spans 14 amino acids. Trimming stripped 5 bases from V and 4 bases from J, with 14 bases between. CDR3 DNA: TGTGCCAGCAGCCGCGAATCACACAGCACTGAAGCTTTCTTT. Protein product: CASSRESHSTEAFF.

This chain links TRBV27 with TRBJ1-5; D remains unclear. Trimming removed 8 bases at V and 0 bases at J, with 8 bases between. Per the germline V gene, CDR1 is MNHEY and CDR2 is SMNVEV (reference sequence). This CDR3 comprises 13 residues. The CDR3 here is CASGPYSNQPQHF. In DNA form, the CDR3 reads TGTGCCAGCGGGCCATATAGCAATCAGCCCCAGCATTTT.

This chain links TRBV7-9 with TRBJ1-6; D ambiguous. The CDR3 is made up of 13 amino acids. Trimming pared 1 base from V and 13 bases from J, leaving 11 bases between. Germline V gene data show CDR1 as SEHNR and CDR2 as FQNEAQ (reference sequence). CDR3 DNA: TGTGCCAGCAGCTTAGTGGTATCGGGGCCCCTCCACTTT. Protein sequence: CASSLVVSGPLHF.

The rearrangement joins TRBV18 to TRBJ1-5; D may be TRBD1 (6 bases). Trimming shortened V by 0 bases and J by 3 bases, and 9 bases separated the two germline ends. Germline V gene sequence: CDR1 KGHSH, CDR2 LQKENI. The CDR3 is 15 amino acids. DNA of the CDR3: TGTGCCAGCTCACCACCGGAGGGGGTCAATCAGCCCCAGCATTTT. Encoded protein: CASSPPEGVNQPQHF.

The gene calls are TRBV29-1 and TRBJ1-1; D remains unclear. Germline values: CDR1 SQVTM, CDR2 ANQGSEA. Trimming shortened V by 0 bases and J by 6 bases, and 8 bases separated the two germline ends. This CDR3 is 12 amino acids long. The CDR3 spells CSVEERQPEAFF. CDR3 nucleotides: TGCAGCGTTGAAGAGCGGCAGCCTGAAGCTTTCTTT.

This clone occurred a few times. The chain combines TRBV6-5 with TRBJ2-7, with D tentatively TRBD1 (6 bases). CDR1 is MNHEY, CDR2 SVGAGI, per germline. The V gene lost 6 bases and the J gene lost 3 bases, with 12 bases spanning the gap. The CDR3 is 13 amino acids. CDR3 amino acids: CASRRGTNYEQYF. CDR3 DNA sequence: TGTGCCAGCAGACGAGGGACAAACTACGAGCAGTACTTC.

The chain employs TRBV6-5 and TRBJ2-1, with TRBD2 identical over 8 bases. The CDR3 contains 16 residues. Looked up from germline, CDR1 is MNHEY and CDR2 is SVGAGI. V lost 0 bases to trimming and J lost 4 bases; unmatched junction nucleotides: 5. CDR3: CASSYSSSGRYNEQFF. The CDR3 DNA reads TGTGCCAGCAGTTACTCATCAAGCGGGAGATACAATGAGCAGTTCTTC.

The chain recombines TRBV6-5 with TRBJ2-1; no firm D call. V was cut by 5 bases and J by 5 bases, with 16 bases left in between. The CDR3 extends over 15 amino acids. The germline V gene has CDR1 MNHEY and CDR2 SVGAGI. The CDR3 spells CASSPIPAANNEQFF. As DNA, the CDR3 is TGTGCCAGCAGTCCAATCCCTGCCGCAAACAATGAGCAGTTCTTC.

The rearrangement joins TRBV2 to TRBJ1-2; perhaps TRBD1 as D (5 bases). CDR1 and CDR2 (germline): SNHLY, FYNNEI. V shed 7 bases and J shed 0 bases, with 12 bases lying between them. The length of the CDR3 is 14 residues. The CDR3 protein is CASTRDPANYGYTF. The CDR3 bases are TGTGCCAGCACCCGGGACCCAGCTAACTATGGCTACACCTTC.

This clone was seen once. The CDR3 is CASSQEGSGRLLNIQYF. CDR3 bases: TGCGCCAGCAGCCAAGAAGGTAGCGGGAGGCTATTAAACATTCAGTACTTC. V is TRBV4-3 and J is TRBJ2-4; TRBD2 matches 10 bases. The V gene end was trimmed by 0 bases and the J gene end by 6 bases; junction bases not matched to a gene: 8. Germline CDR1 is LGHNA and CDR2 is YSLEER. The CDR3 is made up of 17 amino acids.

The chain links TRBV12-5 to TRBJ1-1, with 8 bases aligning to TRBD1. CDR3 length: 13 residues. V lost 1 base, J lost 6 bases, and 1 base stayed unmatched. Germline V gene lookup returns CDR1 LGHNT and CDR2 FRNRAP. The CDR3 region is CASGLGRGPEAFF. DNA for the CDR3: TGTGCTAGTGGTTTGGGCAGGGGGCCTGAAGCTTTCTTT.

The gene calls are TRBV18 and TRBJ1-5, with 8 bases matching TRBD1. The trim removed 3 bases at V and 1 base at J, leaving 5 bases unmatched. Per germline, CDR1 KGHSH and CDR2 LQKENI. This CDR3 is 16 amino acids long. The CDR3 coding sequence is TGTGCCAGCTCACCCCGGGACAGGACGAGCAATCAGCCCCAGCATTTT. Translated, it gives CASSPRDRTSNQPQHF.

The chain combines TRBV4-2 with TRBJ2-1, with 8 bases lining up with TRBD2. The CDR3 is 14 residues long. Germline CDR1 is LGHNA and CDR2 is YNFKEQ. V lost 4 bases, J lost 6 bases, and 5 bases stayed unmatched. The chain's CDR3 is CASSPREGGNEQFF. The CDR3, as DNA: TGTGCCAGCAGCCCCCGGGAGGGCGGCAATGAGCAGTTCTTC.

The chain employs TRBV11-1 and TRBJ2-1; D uncertain. Deletions cut 3 bases from V and 4 bases from J, with 16 bases between. Germline values: CDR1 SGHAT, CDR2 FQDESV (reference sequence). CDR3 length: 16 residues. CDR3 coding DNA: TGTGCCAGCAGCTTGGCAGCCGCACTGAGTTACAATGAGCAGTTCTTC. Translating it yields CASSLAAALSYNEQFF.

The chain recombines TRBV27 with TRBJ2-5; D may be TRBD1 or TRBD2 (5 bases each). Trimming cost V 0 bases and J 5 bases, with 10 bases left between them. The CDR3 consists of 14 residues. Germline assignment: CDR1 MNHEY and CDR2 SMNVEV (reference sequence). CDR3 nucleotide sequence: TGTGCCAGCAGTTTATCGTGGGGGTACGAGACCCAGTACTTC. Translation gives CASSLSWGYETQYF.

The V gene is TRBV19, the J gene TRBJ2-7, with 7 bases aligning to TRBD1. Germline loops: CDR1 LNHDA, CDR2 SQIVND (reference sequence). Germline trimming cut 6 bases from V and 3 bases from J; bases unmatched to any gene: 8. The CDR3 sequence is 14 residues long. Here the CDR3 reads CASSQLPGGYEQYF. The DNA of the CDR3 is TGTGCCAGTAGCCAACTTCCAGGGGGCTACGAGCAGTACTTC.

The chain couples TRBV28 to TRBJ1-1; 9 bases match TRBD1. The CDR3 consists of 15 residues. J gave up 3 bases and V 10 bases, and 12 bases lay outside the gene matches. Germline lookup yields CDR1 MDHEN and CDR2 SYDVKM. CDR3 protein: CATHSGTGIYTEAFF. The CDR3 nucleotides are TGTGCCACCCACTCCGGGACAGGGATATACACTGAAGCTTTCTTT.

The chain couples TRBV10-3 to TRBJ2-1; TRBD2 matches 8 bases. CDR3 length: 19 amino acids. V lost 0 bases to trimming and J lost 3 bases; unmatched junction nucleotides: 13. CDR1 is ENHRY, CDR2 SYGVKD, per germline. The CDR3 nucleotides are TGTGCCATCAGTGAGTCTAGGACTAGCACTTCCCGGGGCTACAATGAGCAGTTCTTC. Protein sequence: CAISESRTSTSRGYNEQFF.

J is TRBJ2-6 and V is TRBV28, with D uncertain. Germline lookup yields CDR1 MDHEN and CDR2 SYDVKM. The CDR3 is 15 residues long. With 3 bases removed from V and 1 base from J, the gap between germline ends came to 7 bases. CDR3 loop: CASSFPESGANVLTF. The CDR3 DNA reads TGTGCCAGCAGTTTTCCGGAGTCTGGGGCCAACGTCCTGACTTTC. The entire variable domain, with the rest obtained from reference TRBV28 and TRBJ2-6, is as follows: DVKVTQSSRYLVKRTGEKVFLECVQDMDHENMFWYRQDPGLGLRLIYFSYDVKMKEKGDIPEGYSVSREKKERFSLILESASTNQTSMYLCASSFPESGANVLTFGAGSRLTVL.

This sequence joins TRBV5-1 and TRBJ1-3, with 9 bases matching TRBD1. Germline V gene data show CDR1 as SGHRS and CDR2 as YFSETQ. The CDR3 sequence is 16 residues long. The trim removed 5 bases at V and 0 bases at J, leaving 6 bases unmatched. Written as DNA, the CDR3 is TGCGCCAGCAGTCCCGGGACAGGGAACTCTGGAAACACCATATATTTT. Amino acids: CASSPGTGNSGNTIYF.

The CDR3 DNA is TGTGCCAGCAGCTTAGTTGGGACAGGGGGTAACTATGGCTACACCTTC. Translation: CASSLVGTGGNYGYTF. This chain uses TRBV7-2 with TRBJ1-2, with 11 bases fitting TRBD1. This CDR3 is 16 amino acids long. Germline V gene data show CDR1 as SGHTA and CDR2 as FQGNSA. The J segment lost 1 base and the V segment lost 1 base, leaving 2 bases of the junction unmatched.

The chain carries TRBV7-2 and TRBJ1-2; the D is unclear. The germline V gene has CDR1 SGHTA and CDR2 FQGNSA. The CDR3 runs 14 residues. V lost 1 base and J lost 4, with 10 bases in between. CDR3 loop: CASSLVGPPYGYTF. The CDR3 coding sequence is TGTGCCAGCAGCTTAGTAGGACCTCCCTATGGCTACACCTTC. Drawing the rest from reference TRBV7-2 and TRBJ1-2, the complete variable domain is GAGVSQSPSNKVTEKGKDVELRCDPISGHTALYWYRQSLGQGLEFLIYFQGNSAPDKSGLPSDRFSAERTGGSVSTLTIQRTQQEDSAVYLCASSLVGPPYGYTFGSGTRLTVV.

The chain recombines TRBV7-2 with TRBJ2-5; D possibly matches TRBD1 or TRBD2 (5 bases each). Per germline, CDR1 SGHTA and CDR2 FQGNSA. V was cut by 1 base and J by 5 bases, with 14 bases left in between. The length of the CDR3 is 15 residues. The DNA of the CDR3 is TGTGCCAGCAGCTTAGAAGGGACGCGGAGCGAGACCCAGTACTTC. Protein product: CASSLEGTRSETQYF.

The genes are TRBV7-9 and TRBJ2-1; D is unresolved. Germline loops: CDR1 SEHNR, CDR2 FQNEAQ (reference sequence). The CDR3 has 12 amino acids. Trimming left V 6 bases short and J 8 bases short, with 11 bases between. CDR3 protein: CASSKLVDEQFF. CDR3 DNA: TGTGCCAGCAGTAAACTTGTGGATGAGCAGTTCTTC.

This clone was detected only once. The chain couples TRBV18 to TRBJ1-2; D is uncertain. With 1 base removed from V and 2 bases from J, the gap between germline ends came to 8 bases. Germline CDR1 is KGHSH and CDR2 is LQKENI. This CDR3 region has 14 residues. The CDR3 DNA reads as TGTGCCAGCTCACCACTGCCGACAAACTATGGCTACACCTTC. This translates into CASSPLPTNYGYTF.

The rearrangement joins TRBV3-1 (or the pseudogene TRBV3-2) to TRBJ1-3; possible D gene TRBD1, 5 bases. The germline V gene encodes CDR1 LGHDT and CDR2 YNNKEL (reference sequence). CDR3 length equals 15 residues. Trimming took 1 base from V and 0 from J, leaving 7 bases between them. The chain's CDR3 is CASSQGTTSGNTIYF. For the CDR3, the DNA is TGTGCCAGCAGCCAAGGGACAACCTCTGGAAACACCATATATTTT.